This T cell receptor beta chain emerged from a study of blood T cell repertoires in COVID-19. Study-level information: Samples taken during acute and convalescent COVID-19 were collected in the United States, Italy and Spain.

Some clones are missing from TCRdb's copy, which holds only in-frame ones; the method was immunoSEQ multiplex PCR. This sample has 110,000 or so clones; 85% occur once, and the top ten carry about 12%. This clonotype was sampled from a human donor in a cohort sampled during active COVID-19. Source material: peripheral blood.

The CDR3 is CASSVGGGTEAFF. CDR3 DNA: TGTGCCAGCTCCGTGGGAGGAGGCACTGAAGCTTTCTTT. The chain employs TRBV6-5 and TRBJ1-1; D remains ambiguous. The CDR3 is made up of 13 amino acids. The germline V gene encodes CDR1 MNHEY and CDR2 SVGAGI. V was clipped by 8 bases and J by 4 bases, with 14 bases between them.